This entry describes one TCR beta chain. This CDR3 comprises 15 residues. Trimming took off 2 bases at V and 4 bases at J, with 14 bases between the two ends. The V gene's germline CDR1 is KGHSH and CDR2 LQKENI. This record comes from a study of technical replicates of blood from several donors. Sequenced by immunoSEQ multiplex PCR; TCRdb stores in-frame clones only, minus some. The data contain about 50,000 clones, 90% to 96% of them singletons. The source material was T cells isolated from PBMCs. This receptor was identified in a human donor in good health. V and J are TRBV18 and TRBJ1-2, with a possible D match to TRBD1 (6 bases). The CDR3 DNA reads as TGTGCCAGCTCACCAGATTCCACAGGGACCTATGGCTACACCTTC. Encoded protein: CASSPDSTGTYGYTF. The full variable domain, with the rest looked up from reference TRBV18 and TRBJ1-2, is NAGVMQNPRHLVRRRGQEARLRCSPMKGHSHVYWYRQLPEEGLKFMVYLQKENIIDESGMPKERFSAEFPKEGPSILRIQQVVRGDSAAYFCASSPDSTGTYGYTFGSGTRLTVV.